These T cell receptor beta chains were read from a single sample in a study of T cells after yellow fever vaccination. From the 5' RACE reads, TCRdb called clonotypes with MiXCR, one entry per CDR3 protein. This table has 500,000 to 650,000 distinct CDR3 sequences, approximately 13% appearing once. This sample comprised PBMCs, obtained on the day of the yellow fever booster vaccination. These receptor sequences come from a man aged 25 to 40 who received the YFV17D yellow fever vaccine. Each CDR3 is given without its conserved first and last residue.

v_gene	j_gene	CDR3aa
TRBV20-1	TRBJ2-7	SAREIGTPSYEQY
TRBV20-1	TRBJ1-1	SASRQSQAEAF
TRBV5-1	TRBJ2-5	ASSWTRGAQETQY
TRBV13	TRBJ2-1	ASSLGPGGREQF
TRBV5-6	TRBJ1-5	ASSLDGHQPQH
TRBV7-9	TRBJ1-2	ASSLPLRGAYGYT
TRBV14	TRBJ2-1	ASSQALEQF
TRBV6-1	TRBJ2-4	ASSSSRDRARAKNIQY
TRBV12-3/TRBV12-4	TRBJ2-3	ASTHTDTQY
TRBV6-5	TRBJ1-1	ASSYGPGKDTEDF
TRBV18	TRBJ2-7	ASSPDGRYLYEQY
TRBV20-1	TRBJ2-5	SAAGEPLETQY
TRBV12-3/TRBV12-4	TRBJ1-2	ASSTGAHYGYT
TRBV6-6	TRBJ2-5	ASKPFQETQY
TRBV7-2	TRBJ2-1	ASSSAGFEQF
TRBV2	TRBJ2-7	ASKLAGVYEQY
TRBV27	TRBJ1-2	ASSALDRAARGYT
TRBV7-8	TRBJ2-2	ASIFEVGELF
TRBV18	TRBJ2-1	ASYSTSANEQF
TRBV6-5	TRBJ2-1	ASSYGLGWESNEQF
TRBV23-1	TRBJ2-3	ASSQSGPGQGVPPCTDTQY
TRBV9	TRBJ1-2	ASSVPGGGGYT
TRBV6-5	TRBJ2-1	ASSSRSGSYEQF
TRBV27	TRBJ2-1	ASSPVSNEQF
TRBV28	TRBJ2-3	ASGTGDTDTQY
TRBV4-3	TRBJ1-2	ASSQEVLGDYGYT